A single sample gave rise to the 26 T cell receptor beta chains below, sequenced in a study of OX40 agonist ivuxolimab in advanced cancers. Some clones are missing from TCRdb's copy, which holds only in-frame ones; the method was immunoSEQ multiplex PCR. The sample carries around 66,000 clones, 90% to 95% recorded once. The specimen was CD4+ or CD8+ T cells sorted from blood, collected in a trial of the OX40 agonist ivuxolimab. The receptors were sampled from an adult with an advanced solid tumor such as melanoma, head and neck, liver or kidney cancer.

The rearrangement links TRBV7-2 to TRBJ2-7; TRBD2 matches at 15 bases. Germline V gene data show CDR1 as SGHTA and CDR2 as FQGNSA. Trimming took 5 bases from V and 7 from J; bases not matched to a gene: 9. This CDR3 comprises 16 residues. The CDR3 loop reads CASSPGLAGGPKEQYF. The CDR3 region has the DNA TGTGCCAGCAGCCCCGGACTAGCGGGGGGGCCGAAGGAGCAGTACTTC.

The genes are TRBV7-2 and TRBJ2-7; D remains unclear. V lost 2 bases, J lost 2 bases, and 4 bases lay in between. The germline V gene encodes CDR1 SGHTA and CDR2 FQGNSA. This CDR3 spans 12 amino acids. The CDR3 loop is CASSLNAYEQYF. CDR3 DNA: TGTGCCAGCAGCTTAAATGCCTACGAGCAGTACTTC.

This rearrangement joins TRBV6-1 to TRBJ1-2; weak D call: TRBD1 (5 bases). Germline V gene lookup returns CDR1 MNHNS and CDR2 SASEGT. The CDR3 loop spans 12 amino acids. Between the trimmed V and J ends, which lost 10 bases and 4 bases, there was a span of 13 bases. DNA of the CDR3: TGTGCCACCCATCAGGGATCCTATGGCTACACCTTC. Encoded protein: CATHQGSYGYTF.

V gene TRBV14 combines with J gene TRBJ2-5; unclear D gene. Germline CDR1 SGHDN, CDR2 FVKESK. The CDR3 contains 12 residues. Trimming removed 0 bases from V and 5 bases from J, with 4 bases in between. CDR3 sequence: CASSQEDETQYF. The DNA for the CDR3 is TGTGCCAGCAGCCAAGAGGACGAGACCCAGTACTTC.

The V and J genes are TRBV6-6 and TRBJ1-6; 9 bases fit TRBD1. This CDR3 has 15 amino acids. Germline CDR1 MNHNY, CDR2 SVGAGI (reference sequence). V gave up 0 bases and J gave up 10 bases; unmatched junction bases: 4. CDR3 sequence (DNA): TGTGCCAGCAGTTACTCTGACAGGGGGGAATCACCCCTCCACTTT. Translated: CASSYSDRGESPLHF.

The V call is TRBV11-2, the J call TRBJ2-7; 7 bases line up with TRBD1. This CDR3 has 14 amino acids. Germline CDR1 SGHAT, CDR2 FQNNGV. Trimming cost V 1 base and J 3 bases; bases outside gene matches: 3. The CDR3 is CASSLGGTVYEQYF. Here the CDR3 DNA reads TGTGCCAGCAGCTTAGGGGGGACAGTCTACGAGCAGTACTTC.

The V and J genes are TRBV6-1 and TRBJ1-1; D is undetermined. Looked up from germline, CDR1 is MNHNS and CDR2 is SASEGT. V was clipped by 8 bases and J by 0 bases, with 7 bases between them. The CDR3 is 12 amino acids. The chain's CDR3 is CASGEMNTEAFF. In DNA form, the CDR3 reads TGTGCCAGCGGGGAAATGAACACTGAAGCTTTCTTT.

This chain joins TRBV7-9 and TRBJ2-2, with a possible D match to TRBD2 (6 bases). The germline V gene encodes CDR1 SEHNR and CDR2 FQNEAQ (reference sequence). Trimming cost V 6 bases and J 5 bases, with 10 bases left between them. This CDR3 is built from 13 residues. The CDR3 sequence is CASRLGGTGELFF. The DNA of the CDR3 is TGTGCCAGCAGGCTTGGGGGGACCGGGGAGCTGTTTTTT.

The chain employs TRBV11-3 and TRBJ2-1; 9 bases are shared with TRBD1. CDR1 and CDR2 (germline): SGHNT, YENEEA. V lost 5 bases and J lost 7; bases outside the gene matches: 3. This CDR3 is built from 13 residues. DNA of the CDR3: TGTGCCAGCAGCCCTGGGACAGGGAATGAGCAGTTCTTC. Protein product: CASSPGTGNEQFF.

The chain is built from TRBV5-1 and TRBJ2-5, with TRBD2 matching over 10 bases. From germline, CDR1 is SGHRS and CDR2 YFSETQ. The CDR3 has 15 residues. The J segment lost 1 base and the V segment lost 1 base, leaving 1 base of the junction unmatched. The CDR3 is CASSLTSGAQETQYF. Written as DNA, the CDR3 is TGCGCCAGCAGCTTGACTAGCGGGGCCCAAGAGACCCAGTACTTC.

This rearrangement joins TRBV6-6 to TRBJ2-7; TRBD1 matches at 10 bases. This CDR3 has 12 residues. V trimming: 11 bases; J trimming: 5 bases; junction bases outside the gene matches: 6. Germline CDR1 and CDR2: MNHNY and SVGAGI (reference sequence). The CDR3 region is CASGQGGHEQYF. The CDR3 nucleotides read TGTGCCTCCGGACAGGGGGGCCACGAGCAGTACTTC.

The chain uses TRBV7-9 and TRBJ1-6; D is ambiguous. V was trimmed by 0 bases and J by 10 bases, leaving 10 bases between them. Germline V gene lookup returns CDR1 SEHNR and CDR2 FQNEAQ (reference sequence). The CDR3 contains 14 residues. This CDR3 reads CASSLAPVGSPLHF. The DNA for the CDR3 is TGTGCCAGCAGCTTAGCGCCTGTAGGATCACCCCTCCACTTT.

This clone occurred once. The chain recombines TRBV27 with TRBJ1-5, with D tentatively TRBD1 (6 bases). Germline V lookup: CDR1 MNHEY, CDR2 SMNVEV (reference sequence). CDR3 length: 15 residues. Between the trimmed V and J ends, which lost 4 bases and 6 bases, there was a span of 16 bases. CDR3 sequence (DNA): TGTGCCAGCAGTTCACAGGGCGGTCGGCCTCAGCCCCAGCATTTT. This encodes CASSSQGGRPQPQHF.

V and J are TRBV5-4 and TRBJ1-2, with D hard to call. The germline V gene has CDR1 SGHNT and CDR2 YYREEE (reference sequence). CDR3 size: 11 residues. Trimming removed 10 bases from V and 8 bases from J, with 15 bases in between. The CDR3 coding sequence is TGTGCCGTAGAAGGGTACGGCGGCTACACCTTC. This encodes CAVEGYGGYTF.

V is TRBV13 and J is TRBJ2-2; D assignment may be TRBD1 or TRBD2 (5 bases each). The V end was cut by 5 bases, the J end by 5 bases, with 15 bases between. The CDR3 has 15 residues. Germline CDR1 PRHDT, CDR2 FYEKMQ (reference sequence). In DNA form, the CDR3 reads TGTGCCAGCAGCCCCTTCTTATGGGGGACCGGGGAGCTGTTTTTT. It specifies CASSPFLWGTGELFF.

CDR3 nucleotides: TGTGCCAGCAGCCCGCATGGCGGTTCCACAGATACGCAGTATTTT. Encoded protein: CASSPHGGSTDTQYF. The rearrangement links TRBV4-2 to TRBJ2-3; D unclear. Germline assignment: CDR1 LGHNA and CDR2 YNFKEQ. V gave up 4 bases and J gave up 2 bases, with 13 bases separating them. The CDR3 length is 15 residues.

This clone was recorded once. The J gene is TRBJ2-5, the V gene TRBV11-2, with 11 bases that match TRBD2. The trim removed 0 bases at V and 2 bases at J, leaving 2 bases unmatched. CDR1 and CDR2 from the germline V gene are SGHAT and FQNNGV. This CDR3 has 16 residues. The CDR3 DNA follows: TGTGCCAGCAGCTTAGAACTAGCGGGAGTACAAGAGACCCAGTACTTC. Its protein is CASSLELAGVQETQYF. The variable domain in full, completed from reference TRBV11-2 and TRBJ2-5, reads EAGVAQSPRYKIIEKRQSVAFWCNPISGHATLYWYQQILGQGPKLLIQFQNNGVVDDSQLPKDRFSAERLKGVDSTLKIQPAKLEDSAVYLCASSLELAGVQETQYFGPGTRLLVL.

The chain employs TRBV27 and TRBJ2-7; TRBD1 is a possible D gene (6 bases). The V end was cut by 7 bases, the J end by 2 bases, with 12 bases between. Germline-derived CDR1 and CDR2 are MNHEY and SMNVEV (reference sequence). The CDR3 has 13 residues. The DNA for the CDR3 is TGTGCCAGCACCTGGGCAGGGGCCTACGAGCAGTACTTC. It encodes CASTWAGAYEQYF.

On this clone: Germline is not matched at one junction end, which may reflect a read error. The chain has TRBV11-2 and TRBJ2-7, with D possibly TRBD1 on 6 matching bases. The CDR3 is 14 amino acids. Germline values: CDR1 SGHAT, CDR2 FQNNGV. CDR3 region: CTSSVVQGLVEQYF. CDR3 nucleotides: TGTACCAGCAGCGTAGTACAGGGTCTGGTCGAGCAGTACTTC.

The rearrangement links TRBV6-6 to TRBJ1-2; possible D gene TRBD1, 5 bases. The CDR3 runs to 13 residues. V lost 5 bases and J 14 bases, leaving 21 bases between the germline ends. Germline-derived CDR1 and CDR2 are MNHNY and SVGAGI (reference sequence). CDR3 DNA sequence: TGTGCCAGCAGTGCCAGTGCAGGGACCCCCCTAACCTTC. This translates into CASSASAGTPLTF.

The chain carries TRBV13 and TRBJ2-5, with 7 bases fitting TRBD1. Germline V gene sequence: CDR1 PRHDT, CDR2 FYEKMQ (reference sequence). The CDR3 contains 14 residues. The V and J ends lost 5 bases and 4 bases, in that order; junction bases with no gene match: 7. The CDR3 sequence: CASSLKTGLETQYF. The CDR3 DNA is TGTGCCAGCAGCCTCAAGACAGGGTTAGAGACCCAGTACTTC.

About this clone: A read error may account for a junction end that differs from germline. The J gene is TRBJ2-3, the V gene TRBV7-7, with 8 bases aligning to TRBD1. CDR3 size: 15 residues. Germline CDR1 reads SSHAT; CDR2 reads FNYEAQ (reference sequence). The chain's CDR3 is CASSLQTGGTDTQYF. CDR3 in DNA: TGTGCTAGCAGCTTGCAGACAGGGGGCACAGATACGCAGTATTTT.

The J gene is TRBJ1-1, the V gene TRBV11-2; maybe TRBD1 (5 bases). The CDR3 contains 14 residues. Germline loops: CDR1 SGHAT, CDR2 FQNNGV. V lost 6 bases to trimming and J lost 2 bases, with 13 bases between them. CDR3 coding DNA: TGTGCCAGCAGACGACAGCTACAAAACACTGAAGCTTTCTTT. The encoded protein is CASRRQLQNTEAFF.

The gene calls are TRBV11-2 and TRBJ1-6; 7 bases are a match to TRBD1. The junction had 9 bases not matched to a gene; V was cut back by 1 base and J by 3 bases. This CDR3 contains 18 residues. Germline CDR1 and CDR2: SGHAT and FQNNGV. The CDR3 reads CASSLVGQGGSYNSPLHF. In nucleotides, the CDR3 is TGTGCCAGCAGCTTAGTTGGGCAGGGGGGTAGCTATAATTCACCCCTCCACTTT.

CDR3 residues: CASSTTAPSPTGELFF. The DNA of the CDR3 is TGTGCCAGTAGCACTACAGCGCCCTCGCCCACCGGGGAGCTGTTTTTT. The rearrangement links TRBV19 to TRBJ2-2; D is unclear. Deletions cut 6 bases from V and 4 bases from J, with 18 bases between. Germline-derived CDR1 and CDR2 are LNHDA and SQIVND (reference sequence). The CDR3 has 16 residues.

The chain uses TRBV10-3 and TRBJ2-3, with TRBD1 matching 7 bases. Trimming removed 3 bases from V and 0 bases from J; junction bases left unmatched: 6. The CDR3 spans 16 residues. Germline V lookup: CDR1 ENHRY, CDR2 SYGVKD. DNA for the CDR3: TGTGCCATCAGTGACACAGGGGCCCCTAGCACAGATACGCAGTATTTT. This gives the protein CAISDTGAPSTDTQYF.